The 14 T cell receptor beta chains reported below all come from one sample, sequenced in a study of cytomegalovirus exposure and HLA in healthy donors. Data came from immunoSEQ multiplex PCR; TCRdb stores just in-frame clones and leaves some out. Counted here are over 200,000 clones, 80% to 90% occurring once; the ten biggest clones make up around 3%. The sample was PBMCs. The receptor set was obtained from a woman younger than 30 in good health and CMV-seronegative.

This chain links TRBV4-2 with TRBJ2-7, with 14 bases identical to TRBD2. V gave up 1 base and J gave up 2 bases; unmatched junction bases: 10. Germline V gives CDR1 LGHNA, CDR2 YNFKEQ. The CDR3 consists of 19 residues. The CDR3 region has the DNA TGTGCCAGCAGCCAAGCTAACTCCGGGACTAGCGGGAGAGCCTACGAGCAGTACTTC. This translates into CASSQANSGTSGRAYEQYF.

The chain links TRBV27 to TRBJ2-7; 9 bases line up with TRBD2. Germline V gene data show CDR1 as MNHEY and CDR2 as SMNVEV (reference sequence). The CDR3 consists of 15 residues. V dropped 5 bases and J dropped 0; count of bases not matched to a gene: 5. CDR3: CASSGHSGSSYEQYF. CDR3 DNA: TGTGCCAGCAGTGGACATAGCGGGAGCTCCTACGAGCAGTACTTC.

This chain links TRBV27 with TRBJ1-1; D is uncertain. The CDR3 sequence is 17 residues long. V shed 6 bases and J shed 0 bases, with 20 bases lying between them. Germline CDR1 reads MNHEY; CDR2 reads SMNVEV (reference sequence). The CDR3 here is CASSPEGEGPMNTEAFF. The DNA for the CDR3 is TGTGCCAGCAGCCCCGAGGGAGAGGGCCCCATGAACACTGAAGCTTTCTTT.

V gene TRBV10-1 combines with J gene TRBJ2-2; 8 nucleotides align to TRBD1. V shed 5 bases and J 6 bases; nucleotides not matched to a gene: 2. The CDR3 consists of 13 residues. From germline, CDR1 is WNHNN and CDR2 SYGVQD (reference sequence). CDR3 sequence reads: CASSQGAPGELFF. CDR3 nucleotide sequence: TGCGCCAGCAGTCAGGGGGCCCCCGGGGAGCTGTTTTTT.

The chain couples TRBV6-1 to TRBJ2-7; 8 bases match TRBD2. Germline values: CDR1 MNHNS, CDR2 SASEGT. The CDR3 runs to 15 residues. Trimming at V came to 2 bases and at J to 2 bases, leaving 5 bases not matched to a gene. The CDR3 sequence is CASSELLAAAYEQYF. The CDR3 DNA reads as TGTGCCAGCAGTGAATTACTAGCGGCCGCCTACGAGCAGTACTTC.

The chain carries TRBV5-8 and TRBJ2-1, with D possibly TRBD1 on 6 matching bases. The CDR3 contains 15 residues. CDR1 and CDR2 from the germline V gene are SGHTS and YDEGEE. V lost 4 bases, J lost 3 bases, and 14 bases lay in between. The CDR3 DNA follows: TGTGCCAGCAGCACTGCTGGGGGCGACTACAATGAGCAGTTCTTC. Translating gives CASSTAGGDYNEQFF.

The genes are TRBV27 and TRBJ1-1; no reliable D call. The V end was cut by 5 bases, the J end by 7 bases, with 14 bases between. The CDR3 loop spans 13 amino acids. Germline V gene data show CDR1 as MNHEY and CDR2 as SMNVEV (reference sequence). The DNA of the CDR3 is TGTGCCAGCAGTGGGAGGGCGGGGAATGAAGCTTTCTTT. Residues: CASSGRAGNEAFF.

The chain couples TRBV7-9 to TRBJ2-1; TRBD1 aligns across 8 bases. Per the germline V gene, CDR1 is SEHNR and CDR2 is FQNEAQ (reference sequence). The CDR3 is 15 residues long. J was trimmed by 0 bases and V by 4 bases; bases with no gene match: 2. The CDR3 spells CASSSTGDSYNEQFF. The CDR3 coding sequence is TGTGCCAGCAGCTCGACAGGGGACTCCTACAATGAGCAGTTCTTC.

The chain joins TRBV7-3 to TRBJ2-5, with TRBD1 matching over 9 bases. The CDR3 loop spans 15 amino acids. V lost 5 bases to trimming and J lost 1 base; unmatched junction nucleotides: 5. CDR1 SGHTA and CDR2 FQGTGA come from the germline V gene. The CDR3, as DNA: TGTGCCAGCAGCCTCGGGACAGGGCCCCAAGAGACCCAGTACTTC. It is translated as CASSLGTGPQETQYF.

This clone was observed a few times. The rearrangement uses TRBV5-4 and TRBJ2-1; 8 bases match TRBD2. Trimming at V came to 5 bases and at J to 2 bases, leaving 6 bases not matched to a gene. The length of the CDR3 is 15 residues. Germline V gene data show CDR1 as SGHNT and CDR2 as YYREEE (reference sequence). CDR3 residues: CASRSGRGTYNEQFF. The CDR3 DNA reads TGTGCCAGCAGAAGCGGGAGAGGGACCTACAATGAGCAGTTCTTC.

V is TRBV18 and J is TRBJ2-7; 9 positions agree with TRBD1. V shed 8 bases and J 0 bases; nucleotides not matched to a gene: 11. The V gene's germline CDR1 is KGHSH and CDR2 LQKENI. There are 16 residues in the CDR3. Written as DNA, the CDR3 is TGTGCCAGCACCCCACAGGGGGCTCTTACCTCCTACGAGCAGTACTTC. This translates into CASTPQGALTSYEQYF.

This clone showed up just once. The rearrangement joins TRBV27 to TRBJ2-7; 10 nucleotides match TRBD1. V shed 5 bases and J 2 bases; nucleotides not matched to a gene: 6. Germline V CDR1 and CDR2: MNHEY, SMNVEV (reference sequence). The CDR3 is 15 amino acids. The CDR3 region is CASSQRQGAPYEQYF. CDR3 sequence (DNA): TGTGCCAGCAGTCAAAGACAGGGGGCCCCCTACGAGCAGTACTTC.

This chain links TRBV5-6 with TRBJ2-7; 10 bases fit TRBD2. V lost 4 bases, J lost 3 bases, and 10 bases stayed unmatched. Germline V lookup: CDR1 SGHDT, CDR2 YYEEEE. The length of the CDR3 is 16 residues. The CDR3 DNA reads TGTGCCAGCAGCCAAACCACTAGCGGGACCAACTACGAGCAGTACTTC. It yields the protein CASSQTTSGTNYEQYF.

The rearrangement uses TRBV6-5 and TRBJ2-1; possible D gene TRBD1, 7 bases. The CDR3 is 15 amino acids. V shed 4 bases and J shed 7 bases, with 17 bases lying between them. CDR1 is MNHEY and CDR2 is SVGAGI in the germline V gene. The CDR3, as DNA: TGTGCCAGCAGTTCATGGGCCAGGGGGAGGAATGAGCAGTTCTTC. Residues: CASSSWARGRNEQFF.